This T cell receptor (beta chain) is from a study of metastatic and nonmetastatic thyroid tumors. Looking at the study overall: The study looked at repertoires side by side in blood and in tumor or nodule tissue from malignant and benign thyroid patients. General observations from the study: Versus benign nodules, malignant thyroid tumors reportedly had significantly higher TCR beta diversity, in blood and tumor.

The V and J ends lost 7 bases and 7 bases respectively, with 7 bases between them. This CDR3 has 11 amino acids. Germline CDR1 is SGHVS and CDR2 is FNYEAQ. This clone is termed medium-sized. Its antigen remains unknown. In the original processing: For papillary thyroid cancer, a distant-metastasis classifier was constructed from CDR3 differences observed across clinicopathological groups. Using MiXCR, TCRdb re-called clones from the PCR reads. V and J calls and clone size were set by TCRdb, not the authors. The data contain about 7,800 clones, over 20% of them singletons. Until they underwent thyroid surgery, no patient had received any treatment.

The genes are TRBV7-6 and TRBJ2-2, with D possibly being TRBD1 (6 bases). Sequenced: adjacent normal tissue. This clonotype originated in a female donor with papillary thyroid cancer or a benign thyroid nodule (not recorded which). Some clones in this sample may be carry-over from other donors' samples. CDR3 nucleotides: TGTGCCAGCAAGGGGGACGGGGAGCTGTTTTTT. It encodes CASKGDGELFF.